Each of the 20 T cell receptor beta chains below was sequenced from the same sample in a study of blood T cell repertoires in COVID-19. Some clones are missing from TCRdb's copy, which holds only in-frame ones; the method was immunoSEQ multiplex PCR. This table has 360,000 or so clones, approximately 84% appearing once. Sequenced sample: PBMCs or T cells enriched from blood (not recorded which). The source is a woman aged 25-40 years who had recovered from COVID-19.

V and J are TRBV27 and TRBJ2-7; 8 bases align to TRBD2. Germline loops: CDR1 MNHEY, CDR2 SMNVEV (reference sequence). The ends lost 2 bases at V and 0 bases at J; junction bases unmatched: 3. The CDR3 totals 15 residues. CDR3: CASSLRGGSSYEQYF. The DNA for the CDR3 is TGTGCCAGCAGTTTACGGGGGGGCTCCTCCTACGAGCAGTACTTC.

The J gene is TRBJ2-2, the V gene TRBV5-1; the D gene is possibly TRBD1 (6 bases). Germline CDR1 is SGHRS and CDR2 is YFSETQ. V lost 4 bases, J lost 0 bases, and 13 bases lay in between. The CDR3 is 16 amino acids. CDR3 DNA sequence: TGCGCCAGCAGCCCCGGACAGTTTCCGAACACCGGGGAGCTGTTTTTT. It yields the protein CASSPGQFPNTGELFF.

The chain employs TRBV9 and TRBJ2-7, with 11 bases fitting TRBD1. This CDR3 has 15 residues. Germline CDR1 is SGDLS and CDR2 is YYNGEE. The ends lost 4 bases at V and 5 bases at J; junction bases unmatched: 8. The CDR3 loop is CASSLTGQGENEQYF. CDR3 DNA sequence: TGTGCCAGCAGCCTAACGGGACAGGGGGAGAACGAGCAGTACTTC.

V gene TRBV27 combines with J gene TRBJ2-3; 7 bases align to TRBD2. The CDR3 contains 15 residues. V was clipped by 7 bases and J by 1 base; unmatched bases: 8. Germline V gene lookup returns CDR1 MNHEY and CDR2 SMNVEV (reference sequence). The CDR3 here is CASIEVAGRTDTQYF. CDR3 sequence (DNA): TGTGCCAGCATCGAAGTAGCGGGCCGCACAGATACGCAGTATTTT.

CDR3 region: CATSTLANTGELFF. CDR3 sequence (DNA): TGTGCCACTTCGACCCTAGCGAACACCGGGGAGCTGTTTTTT. J is TRBJ2-2 and V is TRBV19; D ambiguous. CDR3 length: 14 residues. V lost 10 bases and J 0 bases, leaving 12 bases between the germline ends. The V gene's germline CDR1 is LNHDA and CDR2 SQIVND (reference sequence).

The DNA of the CDR3 is TGTGCCAGCAGCCAAGGGACAGGGAAGCCCTATGGCTACACCTTC. This encodes CASSQGTGKPYGYTF. The chain joins TRBV4-2 to TRBJ1-2; 8 nucleotides align to TRBD1. With 1 base clipped from V and 4 bases from J, the junction kept 5 bases outside the gene matches. Germline assignment: CDR1 LGHNA and CDR2 YNFKEQ. CDR3 length equals 15 residues.

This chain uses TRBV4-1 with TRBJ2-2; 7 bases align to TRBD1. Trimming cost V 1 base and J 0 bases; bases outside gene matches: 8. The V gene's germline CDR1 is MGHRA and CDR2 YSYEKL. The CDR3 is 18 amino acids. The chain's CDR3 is CASSQAIGDSPNTGELFF. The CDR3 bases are TGCGCCAGCAGCCAAGCTATAGGGGACAGCCCGAACACCGGGGAGCTGTTTTTT.

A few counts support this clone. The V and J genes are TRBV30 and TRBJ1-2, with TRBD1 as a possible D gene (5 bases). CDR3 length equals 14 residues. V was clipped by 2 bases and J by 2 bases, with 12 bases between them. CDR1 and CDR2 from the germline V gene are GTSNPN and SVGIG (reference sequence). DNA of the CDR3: TGTGCCTGGAGTCCTTGGGGGGGAAACTATGGCTACACCTTC. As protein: CAWSPWGGNYGYTF.

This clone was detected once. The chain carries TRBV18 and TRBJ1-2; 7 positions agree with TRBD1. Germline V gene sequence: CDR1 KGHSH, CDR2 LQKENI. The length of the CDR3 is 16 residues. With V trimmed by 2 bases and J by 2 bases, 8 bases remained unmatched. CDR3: CASSPTPDRVNYGYTF. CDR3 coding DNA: TGTGCCAGCTCACCAACCCCTGACAGGGTCAACTATGGCTACACCTTC.

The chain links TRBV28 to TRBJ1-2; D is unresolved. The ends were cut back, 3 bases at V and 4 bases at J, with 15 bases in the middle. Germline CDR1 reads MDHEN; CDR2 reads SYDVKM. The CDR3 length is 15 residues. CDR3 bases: TGTGCCAGCAGTTTCCGGGTTGTATATAGCTATGGCTACACCTTC. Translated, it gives CASSFRVVYSYGYTF.

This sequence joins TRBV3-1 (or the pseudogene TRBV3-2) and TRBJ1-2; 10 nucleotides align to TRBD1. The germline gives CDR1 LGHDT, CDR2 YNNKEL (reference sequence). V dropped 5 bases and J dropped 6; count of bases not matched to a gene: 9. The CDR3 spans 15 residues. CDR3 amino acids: CASSAPGTGDDGYTF. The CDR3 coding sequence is TGTGCCAGCAGCGCACCCGGGACAGGGGATGATGGCTACACCTTC.

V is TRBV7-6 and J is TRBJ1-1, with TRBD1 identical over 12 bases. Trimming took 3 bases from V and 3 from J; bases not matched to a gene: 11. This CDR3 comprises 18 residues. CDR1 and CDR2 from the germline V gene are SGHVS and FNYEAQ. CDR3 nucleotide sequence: TGTGCCAGCAGCTTGCTACCCGGGACAGGGGGCTCGTACACTGAAGCTTTCTTT. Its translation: CASSLLPGTGGSYTEAFF.

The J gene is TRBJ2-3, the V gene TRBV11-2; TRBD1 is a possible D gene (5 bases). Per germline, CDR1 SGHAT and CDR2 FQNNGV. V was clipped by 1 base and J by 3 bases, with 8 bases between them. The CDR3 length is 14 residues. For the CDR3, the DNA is TGTGCCAGCAGCTTAGGCCCAGGGACAGATACGCAGTATTTT. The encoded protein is CASSLGPGTDTQYF.

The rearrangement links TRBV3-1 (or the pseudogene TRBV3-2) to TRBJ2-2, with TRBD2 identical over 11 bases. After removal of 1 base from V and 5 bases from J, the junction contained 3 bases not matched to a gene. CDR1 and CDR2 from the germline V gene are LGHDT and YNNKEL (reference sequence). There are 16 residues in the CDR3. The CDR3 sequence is CASSQGTSGRTGELFF. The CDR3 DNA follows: TGTGCCAGCAGCCAAGGTACTAGCGGGAGAACCGGGGAGCTGTTTTTT.

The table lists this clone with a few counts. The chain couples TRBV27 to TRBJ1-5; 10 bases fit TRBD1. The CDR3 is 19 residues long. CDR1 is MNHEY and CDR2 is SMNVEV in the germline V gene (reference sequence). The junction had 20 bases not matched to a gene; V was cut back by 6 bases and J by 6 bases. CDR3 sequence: CASRRFGGQGNIQGQPQHF. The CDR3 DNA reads TGTGCCAGCAGAAGATTTGGGGGACAGGGGAATATACAGGGTCAGCCCCAGCATTTT.

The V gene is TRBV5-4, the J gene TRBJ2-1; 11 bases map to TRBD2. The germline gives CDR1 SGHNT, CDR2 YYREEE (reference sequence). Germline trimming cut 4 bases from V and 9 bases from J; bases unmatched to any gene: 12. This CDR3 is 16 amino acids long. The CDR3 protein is CASSPDSGGALFEQFF. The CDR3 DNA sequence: TGTGCCAGCAGCCCCGATAGCGGGGGGGCCTTGTTTGAGCAGTTCTTC.

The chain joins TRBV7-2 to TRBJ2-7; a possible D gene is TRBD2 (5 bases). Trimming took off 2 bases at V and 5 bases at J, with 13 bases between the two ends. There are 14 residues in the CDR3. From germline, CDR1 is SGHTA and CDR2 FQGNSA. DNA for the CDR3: TGTGCCAGCAGCTTAAGCCTAGCTCTCAACGAGCAGTACTTC. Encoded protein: CASSLSLALNEQYF.

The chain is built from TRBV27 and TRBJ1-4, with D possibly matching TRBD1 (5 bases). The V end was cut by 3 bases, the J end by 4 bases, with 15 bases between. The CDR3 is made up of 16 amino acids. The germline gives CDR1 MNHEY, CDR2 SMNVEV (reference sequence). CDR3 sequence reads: CASSFQGGFGNEKLFF. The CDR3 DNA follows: TGTGCCAGCAGTTTCCAGGGAGGGTTCGGTAATGAAAAACTGTTTTTT.

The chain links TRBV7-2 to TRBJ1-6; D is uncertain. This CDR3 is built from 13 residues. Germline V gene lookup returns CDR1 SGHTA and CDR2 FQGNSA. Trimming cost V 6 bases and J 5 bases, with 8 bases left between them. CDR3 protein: CASSSIDNSPLHF. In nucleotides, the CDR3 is TGTGCCAGCAGTTCGATAGATAATTCACCCCTCCACTTT. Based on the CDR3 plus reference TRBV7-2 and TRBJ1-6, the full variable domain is GAGVSQSPSNKVTEKGKDVELRCDPISGHTALYWYRQSLGQGLEFLIYFQGNSAPDKSGLPSDRFSAERTGGSVSTLTIQRTQQEDSAVYLCASSSIDNSPLHFGNGTRLTVT.

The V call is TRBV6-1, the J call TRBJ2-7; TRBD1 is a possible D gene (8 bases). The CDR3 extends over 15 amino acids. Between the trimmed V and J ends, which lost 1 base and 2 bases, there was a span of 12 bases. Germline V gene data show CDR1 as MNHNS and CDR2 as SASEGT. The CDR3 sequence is CASSEGQGTTYEQYF. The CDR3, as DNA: TGTGCCAGCAGTGAAGGACAGGGGACTACCTACGAGCAGTACTTC.